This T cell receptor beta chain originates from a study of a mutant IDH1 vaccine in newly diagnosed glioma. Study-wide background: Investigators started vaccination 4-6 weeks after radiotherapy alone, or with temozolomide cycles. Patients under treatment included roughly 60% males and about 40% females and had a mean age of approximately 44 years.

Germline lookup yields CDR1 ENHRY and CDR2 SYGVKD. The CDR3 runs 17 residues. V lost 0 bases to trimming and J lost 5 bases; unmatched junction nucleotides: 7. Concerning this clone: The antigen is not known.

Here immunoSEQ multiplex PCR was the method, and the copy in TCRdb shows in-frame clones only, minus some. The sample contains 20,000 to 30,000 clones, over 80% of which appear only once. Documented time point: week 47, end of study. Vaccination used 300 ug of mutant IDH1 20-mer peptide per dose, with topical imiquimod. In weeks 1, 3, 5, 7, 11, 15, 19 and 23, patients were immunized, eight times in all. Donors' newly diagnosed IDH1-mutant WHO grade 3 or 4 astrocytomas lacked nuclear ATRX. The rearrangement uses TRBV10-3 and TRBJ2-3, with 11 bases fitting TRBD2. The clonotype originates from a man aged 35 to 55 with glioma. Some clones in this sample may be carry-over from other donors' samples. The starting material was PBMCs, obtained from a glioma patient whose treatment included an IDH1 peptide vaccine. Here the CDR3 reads CAISESSGGASGDTQYF. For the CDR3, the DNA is TGTGCCATCAGTGAGTCTAGCGGGGGGGCGTCGGGAGATACGCAGTATTTT.